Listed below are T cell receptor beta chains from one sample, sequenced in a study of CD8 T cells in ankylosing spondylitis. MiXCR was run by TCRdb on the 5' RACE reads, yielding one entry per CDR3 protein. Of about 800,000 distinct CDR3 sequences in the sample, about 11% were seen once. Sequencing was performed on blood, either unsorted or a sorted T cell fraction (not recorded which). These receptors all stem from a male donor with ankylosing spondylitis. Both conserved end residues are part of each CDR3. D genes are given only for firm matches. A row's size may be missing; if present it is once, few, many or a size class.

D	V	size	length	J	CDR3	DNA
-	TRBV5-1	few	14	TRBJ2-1	CASKGLPSYNEQFF	TGCGCCAGCAAAGGACTCCCCTCCTACAATGAGCAGTTCTTC
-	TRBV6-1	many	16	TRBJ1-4	CASSKLPGRLNEKLFF	TGTGCCAGCAGTAAACTTCCGGGACGGCTTAATGAAAAACTGTTTTTT
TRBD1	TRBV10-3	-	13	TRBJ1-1	CAISGQMYTEAFF	TGTGCCATCTCGGGACAGATGTACACTGAAGCTTTCTTT
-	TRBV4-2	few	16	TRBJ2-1	CASSQGGPRVGNEQFF	TGTGCCAGCAGCCAAGGGGGCCCCCGGGTCGGCAATGAGCAGTTCTTC
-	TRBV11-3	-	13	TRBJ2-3	CASSREGTDTQYF	TGTGCCAGCAGCAGGGAAGGGACAGATACGCAGTATTTT
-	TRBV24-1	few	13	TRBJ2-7	CATSEGGTQEQYF	TGTGCCACCAGTGAAGGTGGAACCCAGGAGCAGTACTTC
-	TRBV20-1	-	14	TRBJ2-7	CSADRDKSSYEQYF	TGCAGTGCTGACCGGGACAAGAGCTCCTACGAGCAGTACTTC
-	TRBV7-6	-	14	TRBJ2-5	CASSHTGVRETQYF	TGTGCCAGCAGCCACACAGGCGTACGAGAGACCCAGTACTTC
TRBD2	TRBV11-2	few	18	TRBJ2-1	CASSIVGLAGGPHNEQFF	TGTGCCAGCAGCATAGTAGGACTAGCGGGAGGGCCCCACAATGAGCAGTTCTTC
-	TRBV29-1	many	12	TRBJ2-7	CSAIVQIYEQYF	TGCAGCGCTATCGTACAGATCTACGAGCAGTACTTC
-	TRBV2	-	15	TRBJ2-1	CATTESSSSYNEQFF	TGTGCCACGACAGAATCCTCAAGCTCCTACAATGAGCAGTTCTTC
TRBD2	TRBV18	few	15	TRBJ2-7	CASSPRASGGQEQYF	TGTGCCAGCTCACCACGGGCTAGCGGGGGACAAGAGCAGTACTTC
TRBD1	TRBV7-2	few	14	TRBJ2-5	CASSLLGQGLTQYF	TGTGCCAGCAGCTTACTCGGACAGGGCCTAACCCAGTACTTC
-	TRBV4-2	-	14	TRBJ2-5	CASSQERSRETQYF	TGTGCCAGCAGCCAAGAGAGGTCCCGGGAGACCCAGTACTTC
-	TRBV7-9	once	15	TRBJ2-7	CASSPVRGGSYEQYF	TGTGCCAGCAGCCCCGTCCGTGGCGGATCCTACGAGCAGTACTTC
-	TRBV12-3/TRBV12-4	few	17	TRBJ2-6	CASSLGSSFSGANVLTF	TGTGCCAGCAGTTTAGGCTCCAGTTTTTCTGGGGCCAACGTCCTGACTTTC
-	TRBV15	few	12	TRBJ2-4	CATSRMGDIQYF	TGTGCCACCAGCAGGATGGGGGACATTCAGTACTTC
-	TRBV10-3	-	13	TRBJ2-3	CAISLNTADTQYF	TGTGCCATCAGTTTAAACACAGCAGATACGCAGTATTTT